Detailed here is one T cell receptor beta chain. Its antigen is not known. The sample belongs to a study of T cell responses to AZD1222 COVID-19 vaccine. Study-wide points: White British ancestry dominated among donors, who included more females, and clonal diversity was possibly underestimated. Epitopes outside B.1.351 and B.1.1.7 mutated regions reportedly drew nearly half of spike TCRs. None of the repertoires were sampled until the peak T cell response had passed.

TCRdb keeps only in-frame clones here, not all; method: immunoSEQ multiplex PCR. The table records about 97,000 clones, roughly 90% of them present only once. The sequence derives from an adult in good health. Sequenced material: peripheral blood, taken on day 0 of AZD1222 vaccination.

The CDR3 bases are TGTGCCAGCAGTCCGGGCGGGACAGGTGGTGAGGCCCTCCACTTT. Protein: CASSPGGTGGEALHF. This chain links TRBV7-2 with TRBJ1-6; 8 nucleotides agree with TRBD1. V was pared by 6 bases and J by 14 bases, with 15 bases of the junction left unmatched. This CDR3 has 15 amino acids. Per the germline V gene, CDR1 is SGHTA and CDR2 is FQGNSA.